Listed here is a single T cell receptor (beta chain). The antigen is unknown. These data originate in a study of T cells in localized non-small cell lung cancer. Broader study findings: Heterogeneity is still possible, as just one tumor region was sequenced. Out of the top 100 tumor clones, a median around 56 were seen in adjacent lung. Maximal T cell clonality occurred in uninvolved adjacent lung, with tumor ranking below it.

V was cut by 5 bases and J by 6 bases, with 17 bases left in between. The germline V gene has CDR1 SEHNR and CDR2 FQNEAQ (reference sequence). This CDR3 spans 15 amino acids. Method: immunoSEQ multiplex PCR; TCRdb's copy keeps in-frame clones and lacks some. This sample has some 36,000 clones, with about nine tenths found just once. The chain joins TRBV7-9 to TRBJ2-1, with D perhaps TRBD2 (7 bases). This sequence originates from an older male donor with stage II lung adenocarcinoma. The sequences come from peripheral blood mononuclear cells, collected before any cancer treatment. The CDR3 reads CASSRGALVSNEQFF. The CDR3, as DNA: TGTGCCAGCAGCCGGGGGGCGCTCGTGAGCAATGAGCAGTTCTTC.